This T cell receptor (beta chain) originates from a study of OX40 agonist ivuxolimab in advanced cancers. Blood specimens came from baseline, cycle 4 day 1, and cycle 7 day 1. TCRdb keeps only in-frame clones here, not all; method: immunoSEQ multiplex PCR. The profile shows around 11,000 clones, around four fifths of them singletons. Germline CDR1 reads MDHEN; CDR2 reads SYDVKM. The germline V and J ends were trimmed by 3 bases and 1 base, with 8 bases remaining between them. CDR3 size: 14 residues. V gene TRBV28 combines with J gene TRBJ2-3; the D gene is possibly TRBD2 (5 bases). The clonotype was recovered from an adult with an advanced solid tumor such as melanoma, head and neck, liver or kidney cancer. The sequences come from CD4+ or CD8+ T cells sorted from blood, collected in a trial of the OX40 agonist ivuxolimab. The CDR3 sequence is CASSFLSGTDTQYF. The CDR3 nucleotides are TGTGCCAGCAGTTTTCTTAGCGGCACAGATACGCAGTATTTT.